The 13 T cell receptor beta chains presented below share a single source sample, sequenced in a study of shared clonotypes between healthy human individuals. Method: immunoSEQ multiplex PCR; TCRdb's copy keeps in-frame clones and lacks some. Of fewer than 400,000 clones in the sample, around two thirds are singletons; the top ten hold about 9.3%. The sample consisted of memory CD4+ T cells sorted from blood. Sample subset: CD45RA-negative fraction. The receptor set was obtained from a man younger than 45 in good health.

CDR3 nucleotides: TGTGCCAGCAGCTTAGGACAGTCCTACACCGGGGAGCTGTTTTTT. It translates to CASSLGQSYTGELFF. V usage is TRBV7-2 and J usage is TRBJ2-2; TRBD1 might be the D (5 bases). Deletions cut 1 base from V and 3 bases from J, with 9 bases between. The CDR3 runs to 15 residues. Germline V gives CDR1 SGHTA, CDR2 FQGNSA.

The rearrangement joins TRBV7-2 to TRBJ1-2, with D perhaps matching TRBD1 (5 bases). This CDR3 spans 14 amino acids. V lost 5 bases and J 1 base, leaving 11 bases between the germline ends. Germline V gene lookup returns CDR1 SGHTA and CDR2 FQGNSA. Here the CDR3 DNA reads TGTGCCAGCAGCCGTCAGCAGGGTAACTATGGCTACACCTTC. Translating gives CASSRQQGNYGYTF.

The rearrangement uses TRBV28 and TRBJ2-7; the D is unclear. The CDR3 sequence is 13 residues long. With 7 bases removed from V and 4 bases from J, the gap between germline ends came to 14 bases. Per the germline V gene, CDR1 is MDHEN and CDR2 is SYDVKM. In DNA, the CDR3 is TGTGCCAGCAACATACCGGGTGGTTACGAGCAGTACTTC. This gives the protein CASNIPGGYEQYF.

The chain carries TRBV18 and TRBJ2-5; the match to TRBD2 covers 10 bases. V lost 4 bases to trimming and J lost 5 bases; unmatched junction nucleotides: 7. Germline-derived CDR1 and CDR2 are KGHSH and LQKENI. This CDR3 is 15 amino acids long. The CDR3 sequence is CASSRLLAGGETQYF. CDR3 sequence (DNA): TGTGCCAGCTCACGCCTTTTAGCGGGAGGCGAGACCCAGTACTTC.

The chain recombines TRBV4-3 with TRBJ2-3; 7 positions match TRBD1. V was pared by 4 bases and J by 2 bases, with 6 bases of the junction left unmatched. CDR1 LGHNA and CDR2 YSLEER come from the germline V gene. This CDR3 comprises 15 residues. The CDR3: CASSLGTGATDTQYF. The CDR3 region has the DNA TGCGCCAGCAGCCTAGGAACAGGGGCCACAGATACGCAGTATTTT.

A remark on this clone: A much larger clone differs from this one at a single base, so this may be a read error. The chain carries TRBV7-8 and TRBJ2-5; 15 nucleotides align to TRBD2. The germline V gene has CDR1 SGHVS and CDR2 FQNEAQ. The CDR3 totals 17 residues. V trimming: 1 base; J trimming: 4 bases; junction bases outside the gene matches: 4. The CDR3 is CASSLGTSGRGGETQYF. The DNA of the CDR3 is TGTGCCAGCAGCTTAGGGACTAGCGGGAGGGGCGGAGAGACCCAGTACTTC.

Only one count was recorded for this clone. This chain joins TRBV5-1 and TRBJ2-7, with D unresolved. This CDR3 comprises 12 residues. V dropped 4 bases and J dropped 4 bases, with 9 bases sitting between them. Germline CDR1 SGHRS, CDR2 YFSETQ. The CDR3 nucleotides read TGCGCCAGCAGCAACCTAGGGTACGAGCAGTACTTC. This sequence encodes CASSNLGYEQYF.

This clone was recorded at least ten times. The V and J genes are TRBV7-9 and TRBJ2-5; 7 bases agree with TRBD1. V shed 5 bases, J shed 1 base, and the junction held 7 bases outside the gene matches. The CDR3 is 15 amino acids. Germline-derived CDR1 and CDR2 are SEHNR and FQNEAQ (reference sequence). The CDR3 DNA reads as TGTGCCAGCAGCACAGGGGACAGCCGCCAAGAGACCCAGTACTTC. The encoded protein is CASSTGDSRQETQYF.

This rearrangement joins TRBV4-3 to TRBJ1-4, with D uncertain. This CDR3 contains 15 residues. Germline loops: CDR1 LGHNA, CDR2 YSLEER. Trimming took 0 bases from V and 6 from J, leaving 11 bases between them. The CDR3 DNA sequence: TGCGCCAGCAGCCAAGAGCGTAGATATGATGAAAAACTGTTTTTT. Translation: CASSQERRYDEKLFF.

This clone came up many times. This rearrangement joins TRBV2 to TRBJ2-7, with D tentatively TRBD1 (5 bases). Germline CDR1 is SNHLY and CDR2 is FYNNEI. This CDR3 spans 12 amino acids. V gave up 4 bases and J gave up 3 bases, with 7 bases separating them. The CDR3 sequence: CASSGQLYEQYF. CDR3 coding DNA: TGTGCCAGCAGTGGACAGCTCTACGAGCAGTACTTC.

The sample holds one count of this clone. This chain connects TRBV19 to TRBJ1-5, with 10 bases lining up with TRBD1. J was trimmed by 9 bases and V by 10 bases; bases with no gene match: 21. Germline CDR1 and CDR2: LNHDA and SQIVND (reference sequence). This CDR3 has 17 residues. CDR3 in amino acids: CATRAPRDRGIGWPQHF. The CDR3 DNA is TGTGCCACCCGAGCCCCTCGGGACAGGGGAATTGGGTGGCCCCAGCATTTT.

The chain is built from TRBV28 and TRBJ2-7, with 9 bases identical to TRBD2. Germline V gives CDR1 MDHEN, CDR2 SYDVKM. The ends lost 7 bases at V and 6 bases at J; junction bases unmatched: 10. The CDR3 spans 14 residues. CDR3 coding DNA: TGTGCCAGCACTCCCCAGGGACTAGCCGGCGAGCAGTACTTC. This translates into CASTPQGLAGEQYF.

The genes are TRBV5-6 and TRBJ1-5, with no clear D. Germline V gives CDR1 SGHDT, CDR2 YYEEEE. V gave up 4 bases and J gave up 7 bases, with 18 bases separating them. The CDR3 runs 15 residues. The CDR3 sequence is CASSHRAGSGQPQHF. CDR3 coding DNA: TGTGCCAGCAGCCATCGAGCGGGGAGCGGGCAGCCCCAGCATTTT.